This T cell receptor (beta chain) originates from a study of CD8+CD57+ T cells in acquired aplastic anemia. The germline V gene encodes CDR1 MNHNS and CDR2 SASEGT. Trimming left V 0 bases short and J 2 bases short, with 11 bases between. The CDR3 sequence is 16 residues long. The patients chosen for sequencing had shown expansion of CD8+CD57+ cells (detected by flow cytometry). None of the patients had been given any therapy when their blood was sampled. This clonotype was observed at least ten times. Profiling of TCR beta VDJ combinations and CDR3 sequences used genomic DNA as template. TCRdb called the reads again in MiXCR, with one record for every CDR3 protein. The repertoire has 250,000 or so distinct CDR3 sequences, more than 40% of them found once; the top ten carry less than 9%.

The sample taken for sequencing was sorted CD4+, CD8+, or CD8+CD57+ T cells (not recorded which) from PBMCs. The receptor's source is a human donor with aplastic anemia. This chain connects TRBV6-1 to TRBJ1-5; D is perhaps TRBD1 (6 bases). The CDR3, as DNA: TGTGCCAGCAGTGAAGCTGCAGGGGACGGCAATCAGCCCCAGCATTTT. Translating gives CASSEAAGDGNQPQHF.